The TCR beta chain under discussion was sequenced for a study of blood T cell repertoires in COVID-19. Study-level information: The United States, Italy and Spain provided the acute and convalescent COVID-19 samples.

A word on this clone: The same CDR3 also results from other DNA sequences found in this sample.

The CDR3 is made up of 14 amino acids. Germline V gene data show CDR1 as SGHKS and CDR2 as YYEKEE (reference sequence). The ends lost 0 bases at V and 6 bases at J; junction bases unmatched: 3. In the source study's methods: Quantification of nucleated cells was approximated via reference gene primer amplification. Repertoires were generated with immunoSEQ multiplex PCR, while TCRdb's copy carries only in-frame clones and drops some. V, J and clone size are those of that table, while D and trimming were read from the DNA. The data show fewer than 30,000 clones, with 84% seen just once and about 15% held by the top ten.

The chain joins TRBV5-5 to TRBJ1-2, with 9 bases aligning to TRBD1. This TCR was recovered from a man aged 70 or older with active COVID-19. Sequenced input: peripheral blood. The DNA for the CDR3 is TGTGCCAGCAGCTTGGACAGGGGGCGAGATGGCTACACCTTC. Encoded protein: CASSLDRGRDGYTF.